This passage covers 16 T cell receptor beta chains from one sample sequenced in a study of regulatory T cells in long-lasting Graves disease. Relying on iRepertoire HTBI primers and Arm-PCR of CDR3 regions, the team built TCR beta libraries. TCRdb analysed the multiplex PCR reads with MiXCR anew, one entry per CDR3 protein. This sample has approximately 560,000 distinct CDR3 sequences, with about 16% found just once. Documented time point: newly diagnosed GD, antithyroid drugs for less than 3 months. After RNA was extracted from PBMCs, the TCR library was made from it. This sample was also put to use in a study of T cells in Graves' hyperthyroidism and ophthalmopathy.

The input for sequencing was peripheral blood mononuclear cells (PBMCs), taken at new diagnosis, from a patient treated with antithyroid drugs. The origin of the receptors is a young man with Graves disease.

This chain links TRBV7-9 with TRBJ2-3; 8 positions agree with TRBD1. Germline V CDR1 and CDR2: SEHNR, FQNEAQ (reference sequence). This CDR3 is built from 12 residues. The V gene end was trimmed by 5 bases and the J gene end by 13 bases; junction bases not matched to a gene: 8. CDR3 region: CASSLGDRREYF. The CDR3 DNA sequence: TGTGCCAGCAGCCTCGGGGACAGGAGGGAGTATTTT.

This clonotype was detected only a few times. The chain joins TRBV5-6 to TRBJ2-1; unclear D gene. Germline-derived CDR1 and CDR2 are SGHDT and YYEEEE. Trimming stripped 2 bases from V and 8 bases from J, with 8 bases between. This CDR3 has 12 amino acids. The chain's CDR3 is CASSLGFDEQFF. The CDR3 DNA reads TGTGCCAGCAGCTTAGGGTTTGATGAGCAGTTCTTC.

This clonotype was seen repeatedly, ten times or more. The rearrangement links TRBV20-1 to TRBJ1-1, with a weak D call TRBD1 (5 bases). From germline, CDR1 is DFQATT and CDR2 SNEGSKA (reference sequence). This CDR3 comprises 13 residues. V was pared by 6 bases and J by 1 base, with 12 bases between. This CDR3 reads CSARGGTNTEAFF. Here the CDR3 DNA reads TGCAGTGCCCGGGGAGGGACGAACACTGAAGCTTTCTTT.

The chain is built from TRBV11-2 and TRBJ1-1, with TRBD1 as a possible D gene (5 bases). CDR1 and CDR2 from the germline V gene are SGHAT and FQNNGV. Trimming took 5 bases from V and 6 from J, leaving 13 bases between them. This CDR3 comprises 13 residues. The CDR3: CASSQEQGAEAFF. CDR3 sequence (DNA): TGTGCCAGCAGCCAAGAGCAGGGCGCTGAAGCTTTCTTT.

This clonotype was counted ten times or more. This chain connects TRBV11-2 to TRBJ2-5, with unresolved D. CDR1 is SGHAT and CDR2 is FQNNGV in the germline V gene. The CDR3 has 14 residues. Trimming removed 5 bases from V and 1 base from J, with 11 bases in between. Here the CDR3 reads CASSPLRPQETQYF. CDR3 coding DNA: TGTGCCAGCAGCCCCCTGAGGCCCCAAGAGACCCAGTACTTC.

This clonotype was seen many times. In DNA, the CDR3 is TGCGCCAGCAGTGAGTCTGGGACTAGGCGACCCCAAGAGACCCAGTACTTC. Its protein product is CASSESGTRRPQETQYF. The chain employs TRBV10-2 and TRBJ2-5; 8 nucleotides line up with TRBD2. After removal of 0 bases from V and 1 base from J, the junction contained 7 bases not matched to a gene. CDR3 length: 17 amino acids. Germline values: CDR1 WSHSY, CDR2 SAAADI.

CDR3 sequence: CATATLAGTYEQYF. Here the CDR3 DNA reads TGTGCCACCGCCACACTAGCGGGGACTTACGAGCAGTACTTC. The chain combines TRBV7-8 with TRBJ2-7; 10 positions agree with TRBD2. J lost 4 bases, V lost 10 bases, and 10 bases had no gene match. The CDR3 runs to 14 residues. In germline, CDR1 is SGHVS, CDR2 FQNEAQ.

This clonotype appeared many times. V and J are TRBV20-1 and TRBJ2-1, with 10 bases identical to TRBD2. CDR3 length equals 17 residues. V lost 1 base, J lost 0 bases, and 6 bases stayed unmatched. Germline V gives CDR1 DFQATT, CDR2 SNEGSKA (reference sequence). The DNA of the CDR3 is TGCAGTGCTAGAGGCCTAGCGGGAGCGTCCTCCTACAATGAGCAGTTCTTC. Translated: CSARGLAGASSYNEQFF.

This clonotype was picked up a small number of times. The chain couples TRBV27 to TRBJ2-3, with D unclear. V lost 5 bases to trimming and J lost 1 base, with 19 bases between them. Germline-derived CDR1 and CDR2 are MNHEY and SMNVEV (reference sequence). The CDR3 is made up of 17 amino acids. CDR3 bases: TGTGCCAGCAGTCTAATTGGGCCGCGGCCGGGCACAGATACGCAGTATTTT. It yields the protein CASSLIGPRPGTDTQYF.

The chain recombines TRBV5-1 with TRBJ2-2, with D hard to call. V lost 0 bases and J lost 0, with 9 bases in between. This CDR3 contains 16 residues. Germline-derived CDR1 and CDR2 are SGHRS and YFSETQ. This CDR3 is CASSLGARTNTGELFF. The CDR3 bases are TGCGCCAGCAGCTTGGGCGCCAGAACGAACACCGGGGAGCTGTTTTTT.

This clonotype was counted between two and nine times. This chain joins TRBV19 and TRBJ2-6; D unresolved. In germline, CDR1 is LNHDA, CDR2 SQIVND (reference sequence). This CDR3 comprises 18 residues. V was shortened by 3 bases and J by 0 bases, with 15 bases between the two germline ends. The DNA of the CDR3 is TGTGCCAGTAGTATGGCGAGTCACCATAGCTCTGGGGCCAACGTCCTGACTTTC. This sequence encodes CASSMASHHSSGANVLTF.

At least ten counts were recorded for this clonotype. The CDR3 nucleotides read TGTGCCAGCAGCCTATCCGGGACTAGCCCTCCCAATGAGCAGTTCTTC. Protein: CASSLSGTSPPNEQFF. This rearrangement joins TRBV11-2 to TRBJ2-1; the match to TRBD2 covers 9 bases. V lost 5 bases and J lost 6; bases outside the gene matches: 11. The CDR3 sequence is 16 residues long. Germline V gene lookup returns CDR1 SGHAT and CDR2 FQNNGV.

The chain carries TRBV7-2 and TRBJ2-3; tentative D call: TRBD2 (5 bases). Germline V gene lookup returns CDR1 SGHTA and CDR2 FQGNSA. V was cut by 3 bases and J by 1 base, with 8 bases left in between. The CDR3 contains 14 residues. The CDR3 nucleotides are TGTGCCAGCAGCTTCCAACTAGGCACAGATACGCAGTATTTT. Its translation is CASSFQLGTDTQYF.

The chain combines TRBV9 with TRBJ2-1; 13 bases are a match to TRBD2. The CDR3 contains 16 residues. V lost 7 bases to trimming and J lost 0 bases; unmatched junction nucleotides: 4. CDR1 SGDLS and CDR2 YYNGEE come from the germline V gene. This CDR3 reads CASGTSGTGSYNEQFF. CDR3 coding DNA: TGTGCCAGCGGGACTAGCGGGACGGGCTCCTACAATGAGCAGTTCTTC.

This clonotype was observed many times. The chain uses TRBV11-2 and TRBJ1-1; D is possibly TRBD1 (5 bases). Deletions cut 5 bases from V and 5 bases from J, with 15 bases between. The CDR3 is 14 amino acids. Germline V gives CDR1 SGHAT, CDR2 FQNNGV. CDR3 in DNA: TGTGCCAGCAGCGGGGGAGGGGAGCGGACTGAAGCTTTCTTT. The encoded protein is CASSGGGERTEAFF.

In its sample, this clonotype was seen a few times. The V call is TRBV9, the J call TRBJ2-7, with a possible D match to TRBD1 (6 bases). This CDR3 spans 14 amino acids. CDR1 is SGDLS and CDR2 is YYNGEE in the germline V gene. Trimming stripped 6 bases from V and 2 bases from J, with 15 bases between. The CDR3 DNA reads as TGTGCCAGCACACCGGGACACGATACCTACGAGCAGTACTTC. It specifies CASTPGHDTYEQYF.